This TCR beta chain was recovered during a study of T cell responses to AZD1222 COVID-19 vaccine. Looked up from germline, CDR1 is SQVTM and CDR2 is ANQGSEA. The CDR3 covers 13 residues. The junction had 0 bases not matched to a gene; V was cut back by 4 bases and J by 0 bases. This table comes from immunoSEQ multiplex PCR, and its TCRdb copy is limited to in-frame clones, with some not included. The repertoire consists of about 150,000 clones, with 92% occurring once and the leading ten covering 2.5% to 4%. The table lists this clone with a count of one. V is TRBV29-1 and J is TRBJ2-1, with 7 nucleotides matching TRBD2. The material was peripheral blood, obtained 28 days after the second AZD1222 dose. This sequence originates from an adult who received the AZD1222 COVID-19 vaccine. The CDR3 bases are TGCAGCGTTGGGACTAGCTCCTACAATGAGCAGTTCTTC. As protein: CSVGTSSYNEQFF.